A selection of T cell receptor beta chains follows, all from one sample in a study of blood T cell repertoires in COVID-19. Profiling relied on immunoSEQ multiplex PCR, and the TCRdb table lists in-frame clones only, not all of them. The data hold around 450,000 clones, with roughly 91% observed a single time. Sequencing was carried out using PBMCs or T cells enriched from blood (not recorded which). Every receptor here comes from a man younger than 30 who had recovered from COVID-19. Each CDR3 is given without its conserved first and last residue. The order of the fields is CDR3 protein, J gene, V gene.

CDR3 protein: ASSQEQGMQPQH
J gene: TRBJ1-5
V gene: TRBV6-5

CDR3 protein: ASSPLTVGGYT
J gene: TRBJ1-2
V gene: TRBV5-8

CDR3 protein: ASSEPPGQPQH
J gene: TRBJ1-5
V gene: TRBV10-1

CDR3 protein: ASRQGGGTLDPHYGYT
J gene: TRBJ1-2
V gene: TRBV11-2

CDR3 protein: ASSQSTSGVMETQY
J gene: TRBJ2-5
V gene: TRBV3-1/TRBV3-2

CDR3 protein: ASSLDGGDYGYT
J gene: TRBJ1-2
V gene: TRBV5-1

CDR3 protein: ASSYSIFQGYGYT
J gene: TRBJ1-2
V gene: TRBV6-5

CDR3 protein: ASSRTWGRDRSDYEQY
J gene: TRBJ2-7
V gene: TRBV18

CDR3 protein: ASSRRPGQGGGYT
J gene: TRBJ1-2
V gene: TRBV7-2

CDR3 protein: ASRDSGGSYNEQF
J gene: TRBJ2-1
V gene: TRBV5-1

CDR3 protein: AWSRDTISNQPQH
J gene: TRBJ1-5
V gene: TRBV30

CDR3 protein: ASSIGQFDEAF
J gene: TRBJ1-1
V gene: TRBV19

CDR3 protein: ASSPLAGRSSSYNEQF
J gene: TRBJ2-1
V gene: TRBV7-9

CDR3 protein: ATERNTGELF
J gene: TRBJ2-2
V gene: TRBV10-3

CDR3 protein: ASSPTGSRSYNEQF
J gene: TRBJ2-1
V gene: TRBV3-1/TRBV3-2

CDR3 protein: ASSAYSGNGNQPQH
J gene: TRBJ1-5
V gene: TRBV2

CDR3 protein: ASSLRGDSNQPQH
J gene: TRBJ1-5
V gene: TRBV5-1